One and the same sample provided the 6 T cell receptor beta chains below, sequenced in a study of T cell clonality in common variable immunodeficiency. Clones were sequenced by immunoSEQ multiplex PCR, and TCRdb holds only the in-frame ones, with some missing. This sample has 40,000 or so clones, each found more than once. The sample consisted of peripheral blood mononuclear cells. The receptors were gathered from a person aged 18 to 70 in good health.

Note on this clone: The read gets to within 3 residues of the CDR3 end, and the germline J gene fills in the rest. The chain recombines TRBV11-2 with TRBJ2-7; no definite D call. The CDR3 contains 14 residues. V lost 0 bases, J lost 2 bases, and 8 bases lay in between. Germline loops: CDR1 SGHAT, CDR2 FQNNGV. The CDR3 here is CASSLEATTYEQYF. CDR3 DNA (partial): TGTGCCAGCAGCTTAGAAGCGACCACCTACGAG.

For this clone: The read is 3 residues too short to cover the CDR3 end, so that end is filled in from the germline J gene. This rearrangement joins TRBV5-5 to TRBJ2-7; the D gene is possibly TRBD2 (6 bases). Germline CDR1 is SGHKS and CDR2 is YYEKEE (reference sequence). The CDR3 sequence is 13 residues long. V gave up 4 bases and J gave up 3 bases, with 11 bases separating them. The CDR3 is CASSPWRGYEQYF. CDR3 DNA (partial): TGTGCCAGCAGCCCCTGGAGGGGCTACGAG.

This clone was seen at least ten times. The CDR3 end lies 3 residues beyond the end of the read and is filled in from the germline J gene. The chain joins TRBV13 to TRBJ2-1, with D unclear. V gave up 6 bases and J gave up 6 bases, with 15 bases separating them. Germline loops: CDR1 PRHDT, CDR2 FYEKMQ (reference sequence). The CDR3 totals 14 residues. The CDR3 here is CASSTYPSGNEQFF. The covered CDR3 bases are TGTGCCAGCAGTACCTATCCGAGTGGCAATGAG.

A few counts support this clone. The CDR3: CASSQRVSDLDYTF. Incomplete CDR3 DNA: TGTGCCAGCAGCCAGCGGGTTTCTGACTTAGAC. The V and J genes are TRBV7-9 and TRBJ1-2; no clear D gene. The CDR3 is cut off 3 residues early in the read; its end comes from the germline J gene. The CDR3 spans 14 residues. From germline, CDR1 is SEHNR and CDR2 FQNEAQ (reference sequence).

In this sample, this clone turned up many times. The read is 3 residues too short to cover the CDR3 end, so that end is filled in from the germline J gene. The rearrangement joins TRBV3-1 (or the pseudogene TRBV3-2) to TRBJ2-5; 7 bases align to TRBD1. CDR1 and CDR2 (germline): LGHDT, YNNKEL (reference sequence). J was trimmed by 5 bases and V by 3 bases; bases with no gene match: 6. This CDR3 has 14 residues. CDR3 region: CASSQTGLVETQYF. The sequenced CDR3 bases are TGTGCCAGCAGCCAGACAGGGTTAGTCGAGACC.

This clone appeared a few times. The read terminates 3 residues before the CDR3 end, so the remaining end is supplied by the germline J gene. The chain recombines TRBV30 with TRBJ2-2; 8 bases match TRBD1. Looked up from germline, CDR1 is GTSNPN and CDR2 is SVGIG (reference sequence). The CDR3 sequence is 12 residues long. The sequenced part of the CDR3 DNA is TGTGCCTGGAGCCAGGGGGCCCAAGGG. It yields the protein CAWSQGAQG. The CDR3 reads in full as CAWSQGAQGLFF.